This T cell receptor beta chain was recorded in a study of early T cells in non-severe SARS-CoV-2 infection. This CDR3 is 14 amino acids long. Germline loops: CDR1 LGHDT, CDR2 YNNKEL (reference sequence). The V gene end was trimmed by 1 base and the J gene end by 8 bases; junction bases not matched to a gene: 6. TCRdb ran MiXCR on the 5' RACE reads and lists one entry per CDR3 protein. This sample carries 60,000 or so distinct CDR3 sequences, roughly 8.8% of them seen once, and the ten largest clones take about 20%. The gene calls are TRBV3-1 and TRBJ2-3; TRBD1 matches 7 bases. Sample: whole blood. The TCR was taken from an adult who was a healthcare worker with PCR-confirmed SARS-CoV-2 infection or an uninfected control (not recorded which). In DNA form, the CDR3 reads TGTGCCAGCAGCCAAGGGCACTCAGGGGGTACGCAGTATTTT. Translated, it gives CASSQGHSGGTQYF.